This TCR beta chain was sequenced in a study of early T cells in non-severe SARS-CoV-2 infection (dated by TCRdb to the early 2020s). In terms of the full investigation: Because TCR sequencing relied on bulk RNA taken from unsorted whole blood, pairing of alpha and beta chains was not possible.

Receptors were amplified or captured by 5' RACE. TCRdb lists the instrument as NextSeq 500. To correct for sequencing error and PCR bias, the TCR library protocol tagged individual cDNA molecules with unique molecular identifiers. Sequencing covered both TCR alpha and beta chains, and within each sample the abundances of alpha and beta sequences were tightly co-correlated. In the paper's pipeline: V gene, J gene and CDR3 annotation of TCR sequences was performed with Decombinator V4. Expanded TCRs were defined as changing significantly between any two time points under a Poisson model with p below 0.0001. TCR abundances were normalised to the total number of TCRs sequenced in each sample and reported as counts per million. MAIT TCRs were defined by TRAV1-2 paired with TRAJ12, TRAJ20 or TRAJ33, and iNKT TCRs by TRAV10 paired with TRAJ18. A search of VDJdb, accessed on 1 November 2021, was run for TCRs annotated to CMV, EBV and SARS-CoV-2, with TCRs annotated for multiple antigens excluded. Clones were called with MiXCR by TCRdb after fastp trimmed the public reads at Q25, and only in-frame beta chains were retained. Every entry covers one CDR3 protein and lists the most common genes and DNA from its rows. TCRdb, rather than the study authors, made the V and J calls. In all, the sample holds 100,000 to 130,000 distinct CDR3 sequences, and around 10% of those were seen once. The top ten clones comprise around 3.2% of the sample.

This clonotype was counted only a few times. Which antigen it targets is not known. It has no much larger one-base neighbor in the sample; base qualities were not kept. A case-control design nested within a healthcare worker cohort in London, UK, was used, with weekly nasopharyngeal swab PCR tests and blood sampling performed. Healthcare workers were recruited during the week of the UK lockdown, between 23 and 31 March 2020, and followed weekly for up to roughly 16 weeks. General study outcomes and caveats: VDJdb matching was skewed toward anti-spike CD8 responses and likely underestimated virus-specific expansions, missing private and CD4 specificities.

A distance of 10 bases separates the germline ends of V and J, which lose 3 bases and 4 bases respectively. Taken from cysteine to phenylalanine, the CDR3 has 14 residues. Here the CDR3 DNA is all that survives: 42 bases in frame from base 1. This TCR derives from an adult who was a healthcare worker with PCR-confirmed SARS-CoV-2 infection or an uninfected control (not recorded which). The chain couples TRBV12-3 or TRBV12-4 to TRBJ1-5; TRBD1 might be the D gene, on 6 matching bases. Sequences were obtained from whole blood. The CDR3 amino acid sequence is: CASSFGQGNQPQHF. Here is the DNA: TGTGCCAGCAGTTTCGGGCAGGGGAATCAGCCCCAGCATTTT.